This TCR beta chain came from a study of T cells in Graves' hyperthyroidism and ophthalmopathy. This clonotype came up a few times. Its antigen is as yet unknown. Study conclusions and caveats: Separating ophthalmopathy from stable hyperthyroidism was achieved by a 13 V-J model.

Over 18 months, lack of ophthalmopathy progression marked Graves' hyperthyroidism as stable. In patients aged 18 to 65, hyperthyroidism was newly diagnosed, with duration under 2 months. Fresh peripheral blood, 8 to 10 ml of it, supplied the PBMCs. Amplified TCR beta CDR3 regions came from RNA transcripts. An initial round of RT-PCR targeting the TCR CDR3 relied on the HTBI primer set. TCRdb re-derived calls from the multiplex PCR reads in MiXCR, one entry per CDR3 protein. The table lists around 340,000 distinct CDR3 sequences, about 15% of them singletons. CDR1 is SQVTM and CDR2 is ANQGSEA in the germline V gene. The CDR3 covers 14 residues. Trimming took 4 bases from V and 2 from J; bases not matched to a gene: 6.

Material: blood. The J gene is TRBJ2-5, the V gene TRBV29-1, with 8 bases lining up with TRBD2. The origin of this receptor is a woman younger than 45 with Graves' hyperthyroidism. The CDR3 bases are TGCAGCGTTGCAGCGGGAGTGATTCAAGAGACCCAGTACTTC. It codes for CSVAAGVIQETQYF.